Each of the 31 T cell receptor beta chains below was sequenced from the same sample in a study of cytomegalovirus exposure and HLA in healthy donors. PCR involved 60 Vbeta and 13 Jbeta primers. Generated by immunoSEQ multiplex PCR, the TCRdb table keeps only in-frame clones and is missing some. The table records over 200,000 clones, more than 70% of them present only once. Sequenced: PBMCs. The receptors derive from a human donor in good health.

J is TRBJ1-1 and V is TRBV6-5; 9 bases are a match to TRBD1. V dropped 4 bases and J dropped 5; count of bases not matched to a gene: 5. This CDR3 spans 14 amino acids. In germline, CDR1 is MNHEY, CDR2 SVGAGI. The CDR3 reads CASSLQGAGTEAFF. The CDR3, as DNA: TGTGCCAGCAGTTTACAGGGGGCCGGAACTGAAGCTTTCTTT.

The rearrangement joins TRBV29-1 to TRBJ2-4; a possible D gene is TRBD2 (5 bases). V gave up 4 bases and J gave up 3 bases, with 13 bases separating them. The CDR3 is made up of 14 amino acids. Germline CDR1 reads SQVTM; CDR2 reads ANQGSEA. CDR3 coding DNA: TGCAGCGTTGCACTTACGGGGATCAAAAACATTCAGTACTTC. This translates into CSVALTGIKNIQYF.

V and J are TRBV2 and TRBJ2-7; unclear D gene. Trimming left V 8 bases short and J 1 base short, with 9 bases between. The germline gives CDR1 SNHLY, CDR2 FYNNEI. The CDR3 covers 12 residues. Here the CDR3 reads CASSMESYEQYF. The CDR3 DNA is TGTGCCAGCTCCATGGAGTCCTACGAGCAGTACTTC.

The V call is TRBV7-2, the J call TRBJ2-1; D gene uncertain. Germline V gene sequence: CDR1 SGHTA, CDR2 FQGNSA. Trimming left V 3 bases short and J 6 bases short, with 15 bases between. The CDR3 consists of 15 residues. CDR3: CASSFSLDVSNEQFF. The CDR3 DNA reads as TGTGCCAGCAGCTTTTCCCTAGATGTTAGCAATGAGCAGTTCTTC.

The chain is built from TRBV2 and TRBJ2-1; 9 nucleotides line up with TRBD2. This CDR3 spans 15 amino acids. Germline V gene data show CDR1 as SNHLY and CDR2 as FYNNEI. The V segment lost 5 bases and the J segment 0 bases; nucleotides outside the gene matches: 2. The CDR3 region is CASSSSGSSYNEQFF. The CDR3 bases are TGTGCCAGCAGTAGTAGCGGGAGCTCCTACAATGAGCAGTTCTTC.

The chain joins TRBV2 to TRBJ2-3; 11 bases are a match to TRBD1. Looked up from germline, CDR1 is SNHLY and CDR2 is FYNNEI. The CDR3 sequence is 15 residues long. Unmatched junction bases numbered 14, after V lost 9 bases and J lost 9 bases. The CDR3 coding sequence is TGTGCCAGTAAAAGTTCAGGACAGGGGGCGAGAACGCAGTATTTT. Translated: CASKSSGQGARTQYF.

This sequence joins TRBV18 and TRBJ2-6; no firm D call. Trimming stripped 1 base from V and 4 bases from J, with 11 bases between. This CDR3 is 16 amino acids long. Germline CDR1 and CDR2: KGHSH and LQKENI. The CDR3 protein is CASSPLPTAGANVLTF. DNA of the CDR3: TGTGCCAGCTCACCACTTCCCACCGCGGGGGCCAACGTCCTGACTTTC.

The gene calls are TRBV11-2 and TRBJ2-7; TRBD2 aligns across 8 bases. Germline assignment: CDR1 SGHAT and CDR2 FQNNGV. CDR3 size: 15 residues. After removal of 1 base from V and 4 bases from J, the junction contained 6 bases not matched to a gene. Here the CDR3 reads CASSLGPAGEYEQYF. The CDR3 nucleotides are TGTGCCAGCAGCTTAGGTCCAGCGGGAGAGTACGAGCAGTACTTC. The complete variable domain, with remaining parts taken from reference TRBV11-2 and TRBJ2-7, reads EAGVAQSPRYKIIEKRQSVAFWCNPISGHATLYWYQQILGQGPKLLIQFQNNGVVDDSQLPKDRFSAERLKGVDSTLKIQPAKLEDSAVYLCASSLGPAGEYEQYFGPGTRLTVT.

The chain links TRBV27 to TRBJ2-3; 7 nucleotides agree with TRBD1. The V and J ends lost 6 bases and 4 bases, in that order; junction bases with no gene match: 4. The CDR3 has 13 amino acids. Germline loops: CDR1 MNHEY, CDR2 SMNVEV (reference sequence). The CDR3 here is CASRRQGSDTQYF. In DNA form, the CDR3 reads TGTGCCAGCAGAAGACAGGGATCAGATACGCAGTATTTT.

The rearrangement joins TRBV11-3 to TRBJ2-3, with 9 bases that match TRBD1. The CDR3 consists of 20 residues. Germline CDR1 reads SGHNT; CDR2 reads YENEEA. V lost 5 bases and J lost 3; bases outside the gene matches: 21. This CDR3 is CASSPVISFEQGARTDTQYF. As DNA, the CDR3 is TGTGCCAGCAGCCCCGTTATTTCGTTCGAACAGGGGGCGAGGACAGATACGCAGTATTTT.

The chain is built from TRBV4-1 and TRBJ2-7; 11 bases match TRBD1. V lost 3 bases to trimming and J lost 5 bases; unmatched junction nucleotides: 3. This CDR3 has 14 amino acids. Germline V lookup: CDR1 MGHRA, CDR2 YSYEKL. The CDR3 DNA sequence: TGCGCCAGCAGCCAGGGGACAGGGGGTAACGAGCAGTACTTC. Translating gives CASSQGTGGNEQYF.

V and J are TRBV19 and TRBJ2-7; 8 nucleotides line up with TRBD1. Germline V CDR1 and CDR2: LNHDA, SQIVND (reference sequence). Germline trimming cut 5 bases from V and 4 bases from J; bases unmatched to any gene: 10. The CDR3 is 15 residues long. This CDR3 reads CASSLQGGPRYEQYF. DNA for the CDR3: TGTGCCAGTAGTTTACAGGGGGGCCCTAGGTACGAGCAGTACTTC.

This rearrangement joins TRBV29-1 to TRBJ1-5, with 7 nucleotides matching TRBD1. CDR1 and CDR2 from the germline V gene are SQVTM and ANQGSEA. J lost 3 bases, V lost 6 bases, and 2 bases had no gene match. This CDR3 is built from 12 residues. The DNA of the CDR3 is TGCAGCGTGGGACAGCACAATCAGCCCCAGCATTTT. Protein product: CSVGQHNQPQHF.

This clone occurred once. This chain links TRBV7-9 with TRBJ1-4; TRBD1 might be the D (5 bases). Germline V gene lookup returns CDR1 SEHNR and CDR2 FQNEAQ (reference sequence). The CDR3 totals 16 residues. Between the trimmed V and J ends, which lost 5 bases and 0 bases, there was a span of 13 bases. CDR3 in amino acids: CASSRRGIATNEKLFF. The CDR3, as DNA: TGTGCCAGCAGCCGGAGGGGTATTGCAACTAATGAAAAACTGTTTTTT.

The rearrangement joins TRBV4-3 to TRBJ2-3; D unclear. This CDR3 has 16 amino acids. V was cut by 4 bases and J by 1 base, with 15 bases left in between. From germline, CDR1 is LGHNA and CDR2 YSLEER. CDR3 nucleotide sequence: TGCGCCAGCAGCCGAGAGATTACTGAGGGCACAGATACGCAGTATTTT. As protein: CASSREITEGTDTQYF.

The chain uses TRBV5-6 and TRBJ2-3, with a weak D call TRBD2 (6 bases). The ends were cut back, 4 bases at V and 5 bases at J, with 23 bases in the middle. Germline CDR1 is SGHDT and CDR2 is YYEEEE. The CDR3 loop spans 17 amino acids. This CDR3 is CASSHPGLRISGDTQYF. In nucleotides, the CDR3 is TGTGCCAGCAGCCACCCGGGACTCAGGATAAGTGGAGATACGCAGTATTTT. Full variable domain (rest looked up from reference TRBV5-6 and TRBJ2-3): DAGVTQSPTHLIKTRGQQVTLRCSPKSGHDTVSWYQQALGQGPQFIFQYYEEEERQRGNFPDRFSGHQFPNYSSELNVNALLLGDSALYLCASSHPGLRISGDTQYFGPGTRLTVL.

This chain uses TRBV13 with TRBJ2-1, with D possibly matching TRBD1 (6 bases). The V end was cut by 1 base, the J end by 6 bases, with 13 bases between. Germline CDR1 and CDR2: PRHDT and FYEKMQ (reference sequence). This CDR3 spans 15 amino acids. CDR3 protein: CASSLEGDKSNEQFF. CDR3 bases: TGTGCCAGCAGCTTAGAAGGGGACAAGAGCAATGAGCAGTTCTTC.

The chain combines TRBV28 with TRBJ2-5, with a tentative D call TRBD2 (5 bases). CDR1 MDHEN and CDR2 SYDVKM come from the germline V gene. V was shortened by 2 bases and J by 3 bases, with 13 bases between the two germline ends. CDR3 size: 15 residues. DNA of the CDR3: TGTGCCAGCAGTTTAGTCGTGACGCGGGAAGAGACCCAGTACTTC. It specifies CASSLVVTREETQYF.

This chain links TRBV28 with TRBJ2-2, with 7 bases lining up with TRBD2. CDR1 MDHEN and CDR2 SYDVKM come from the germline V gene. There are 15 residues in the CDR3. V lost 2 bases and J lost 4; bases outside the gene matches: 4. The CDR3 sequence: CASSLAGVGTGELFF. The CDR3 DNA follows: TGTGCCAGCAGTTTAGCGGGAGTGGGCACCGGGGAGCTGTTTTTT.

This chain uses TRBV28 with TRBJ1-5, with D perhaps TRBD1 (6 bases). The CDR3 totals 15 residues. V lost 3 bases and J lost 4, with 13 bases in between. Germline CDR1 MDHEN, CDR2 SYDVKM. The CDR3 DNA reads TGTGCCAGCAGTTTGAGCGGGGGGCGGAATCAGCCCCAGCATTTT. Its translation is CASSLSGGRNQPQHF.

The count of this clone is one. The chain couples TRBV15 to TRBJ1-5, with 9 bases matching TRBD1. Germline V CDR1 and CDR2: LNHNV, YYDKDF (reference sequence). The junction had 8 bases not matched to a gene; V was cut back by 4 bases and J by 4 bases. CDR3 length: 16 residues. CDR3 sequence (DNA): TGTGCCACCAGCACAAGAGGGACAGGGTTTAATCAGCCCCAGCATTTT. Its protein is CATSTRGTGFNQPQHF.

The rearrangement joins TRBV6-5 to TRBJ2-3, with D hard to call. Germline lookup yields CDR1 MNHEY and CDR2 SVGAGI. V was trimmed by 7 bases and J by 5 bases, leaving 7 bases between them. CDR3 length equals 11 residues. CDR3 loop: CASTTQDTQYF. CDR3 nucleotide sequence: TGTGCCAGCACTACCCAAGATACGCAGTATTTT.

The J gene is TRBJ2-1, the V gene TRBV19; D not certain. V lost 5 bases and J 4 bases, leaving 9 bases between the germline ends. This CDR3 contains 13 residues. The germline gives CDR1 LNHDA, CDR2 SQIVND (reference sequence). CDR3 amino acids: CASSVGFYNEQFF. CDR3 in DNA: TGTGCCAGTAGTGTCGGTTTTTACAATGAGCAGTTCTTC.

This clone showed up just once. This rearrangement joins TRBV29-1 to TRBJ2-1; 8 bases fit TRBD2. The trim removed 6 bases at V and 4 bases at J, leaving 14 bases unmatched. The CDR3 runs to 16 residues. CDR1 and CDR2 from the germline V gene are SQVTM and ANQGSEA. Here the CDR3 DNA reads TGCAGCGTCCCCGGATTAGCGGGATCATATTACAATGAGCAGTTCTTC. It yields the protein CSVPGLAGSYYNEQFF.

This clone appeared once. The chain combines TRBV27 with TRBJ2-3; D may be TRBD1 (6 bases). Trimming pared 6 bases from V and 8 bases from J, leaving 15 bases between. The CDR3 totals 13 residues. The germline V gene encodes CDR1 MNHEY and CDR2 SMNVEV (reference sequence). The CDR3 DNA reads as TGTGCCAGCAGCAACAGGGCCGAGGGTACGCAGTATTTT. Translating it yields CASSNRAEGTQYF.

As to this clone: Other DNA sequences in the sample encode the same CDR3. This chain connects TRBV4-1 to TRBJ1-1, with 8 bases matching TRBD1. V dropped 4 bases and J dropped 6; count of bases not matched to a gene: 16. The germline CDR1 and CDR2 sequences are MGHRA and YSYEKL. CDR3 size: 17 residues. The CDR3 region is CASSRMPGQGASAEAFF. CDR3 DNA: TGCGCCAGCAGCCGGATGCCGGGGCAGGGGGCGTCCGCTGAAGCTTTCTTT.

The genes are TRBV30 and TRBJ2-7; 8 positions match TRBD1. Trimming removed 2 bases from V and 2 bases from J; junction bases left unmatched: 5. Germline CDR1 GTSNPN, CDR2 SVGIG (reference sequence). The CDR3 length is 14 residues. CDR3 sequence reads: CAWSIGQGPYEQYF. The CDR3 nucleotides are TGTGCCTGGAGTATAGGACAGGGTCCCTACGAGCAGTACTTC. The full variable domain, with the rest looked up from reference TRBV30 and TRBJ2-7, is SQTIHQWPATLVQPVGSPLSLECTVEGTSNPNLYWYRQAAGRGLQLLFYSVGIGQISSEVPQNLSASRPQDRQFILSSKKLLLSDSGFYLCAWSIGQGPYEQYFGPGTRLTVT.

The chain uses TRBV5-4 and TRBJ2-3, with TRBD2 identical over 8 bases. The germline V gene has CDR1 SGHNT and CDR2 YYREEE (reference sequence). The V gene end was trimmed by 3 bases and the J gene end by 4 bases; junction bases not matched to a gene: 10. This CDR3 spans 16 amino acids. In DNA form, the CDR3 reads TGTGCCAGCAGCTCACGGGAGGGCCGACGGGCAGATACGCAGTATTTT. Translation: CASSSREGRRADTQYF. The full variable domain, rest sourced from reference TRBV5-4 and TRBJ2-3, is ETGVTQSPTHLIKTRGQQVTLRCSSQSGHNTVSWYQQALGQGPQFIFQYYREEENGRGNFPPRFSGLQFPNYSSELNVNALELDDSALYLCASSSREGRRADTQYFGPGTRLTVL.

This rearrangement joins TRBV27 to TRBJ2-7, with D perhaps TRBD1 (5 bases). V was cut by 6 bases and J by 0 bases, with 12 bases left in between. The CDR3 runs to 14 residues. CDR1 is MNHEY and CDR2 is SMNVEV in the germline V gene (reference sequence). CDR3 loop: CASSQGSYSYEQYF. In nucleotides, the CDR3 is TGTGCCAGCAGCCAGGGCTCTTACTCCTACGAGCAGTACTTC.

The chain recombines TRBV30 with TRBJ2-5, with 9 bases fitting TRBD2. The assigned J gene may be wrong: the sequence end matches TRBJ2-7 better. The length of the CDR3 is 14 residues. Germline CDR1 is GTSNPN and CDR2 is SVGIG (reference sequence). The CDR3, as DNA: TGTGCCTGGGGGGCTAGCGGGAACCACTACGAGCAGTACTTC. Its protein is CAWGASGNHYEQYF.

J is TRBJ1-2 and V is TRBV28, with 8 bases aligning to TRBD1. V was pared by 4 bases and J by 5 bases, with 9 bases of the junction left unmatched. CDR3 length equals 15 residues. Looked up from germline, CDR1 is MDHEN and CDR2 is SYDVKM. For the CDR3, the DNA is TGTGCCAGCAGTTCTCCTCCGGACAGGGATTATGGCTACACCTTC. Translating gives CASSSPPDRDYGYTF.